These T cell receptor beta chains were read from a single sample in a study of shared clonotypes between healthy human individuals. Only in-frame clones appear in the TCRdb table, and some are missing; sequencing was by immunoSEQ multiplex PCR. In the table there are some 1 million clones, about 75% of which are singletons. Sample: memory CD4+ T cells sorted from blood. The receptors shown here come from a man between 18 and 35 years old in good health. Each CDR3 is given with its conserved first and last residue. The D gene is left open where the match is weak. A clone size is listed for some rows: how often the clone was seen (once, few, many), or a class if it is expanded.

d_call | j_call | v_call | clone_size | cdr3_nt | cdr3_aa
TRBD2 | TRBJ2-3 | TRBV10-2 | . | TGCGCCAGCACCGGGACTAGCAGCACAGATACGCAGTATTTT | CASTGTSSTDTQYF
. | TRBJ1-3 | TRBV27 | . | TGTGCCAGCAGTTTAACCATACCGCCAAGTGGAAACACCATATATTTT | CASSLTIPPSGNTIYF
. | TRBJ1-2 | TRBV7-9 | . | TGTGCCAGCAGCTTGAGGGACGGCTATGGCTACACCTTC | CASSLRDGYGYTF
. | TRBJ1-6 | TRBV9 | . | TGTGCCAGCAGCGCATCTCTAGAGGGGCAAGGGCTTAATTCACCCCTCCACTTT | CASSASLEGQGLNSPLHF
. | TRBJ2-5 | TRBV5-6 | . | TGTGCCAGCAGCGGGGCCCCACAAGAGACCCAGTACTTC | CASSGAPQETQYF
. | TRBJ2-1 | TRBV7-8 | few | TGTGCCAGCACCAAGCCGGGGGAGAGCCACAATGAGCAGTTCTTC | CASTKPGESHNEQFF
TRBD1 | TRBJ2-3 | TRBV29-1 | . | TGCAGCGCCACCGGGCAGGGGGGCACAGATACGCAGTATTTT | CSATGQGGTDTQYF
. | TRBJ2-2 | TRBV7-2 | . | TGTGCCAGCAGCTTTGCCGGTACCGGGGAGCTGTTTTTT | CASSFAGTGELFF
TRBD1 | TRBJ2-3 | TRBV19 | . | TGTGCCAGTAGTACGACAGGGGGCACAGATACGCAGTATTTT | CASSTTGGTDTQYF
. | TRBJ2-7 | TRBV6-5 | . | TGTGCCAGCAGTTACTATAGGGACTCAGAGCAGTACTTC | CASSYYRDSEQYF
. | TRBJ2-4 | TRBV6-5 | . | TGTGCCAGCAGTTATTCCAACATTCAGTACTTC | CASSYSNIQYF
. | TRBJ2-5 | TRBV5-1 | . | TGCGCCAGCAGCTCGGGCGGCGCCCAAGAGACCCAGTACTTC | CASSSGGAQETQYF
TRBD2 | TRBJ2-3 | TRBV29-1 | . | TGCAGCGGGGTGGGACTAGCGGACACAGATACGCAGTATTTT | CSGVGLADTDTQYF
. | TRBJ1-1 | TRBV12-2 | few | TGTGCAAGTGTGAGGGTTAAGACTGAAGCTTTCTTT | CASVRVKTEAFF
. | TRBJ2-5 | TRBV7-9 | few | TGTGCCAGCAGCATGACCCCGACAGGGGAGGGAGAGACCCAGTACTTC | CASSMTPTGEGETQYF
. | TRBJ1-1 | TRBV10-1 | few | TGCGCCAGCAGTATGGACCCTGGCGCTGAAGCTTTCTTT | CASSMDPGAEAFF
. | TRBJ1-2 | TRBV5-8 | once | TGTGCCAGCATCCACAGGCGGGGGACCGGTGGGGGCTACACCTTC | CASIHRRGTGGGYTF
. | TRBJ2-3 | TRBV30 | . | TGTGCCTGGAGTGTAGAAGGGTTGGGACCCACAGATACGCAGTATTTT | CAWSVEGLGPTDTQYF
. | TRBJ1-1 | TRBV7-9 | . | TGTGCCAGCAGCTTGGAGATAATGAACACTGAAGCTTTCTTT | CASSLEIMNTEAFF
. | TRBJ1-1 | TRBV11-2 | once | TGTGCCAGCAGCTTTGATCGATGGACTGAAGCTTTCTTT | CASSFDRWTEAFF
TRBD2 | TRBJ2-1 | TRBV30 | . | TGTGCCTGGAGTGTCGGTTCTAGCGGGAGGAAGAATGAGCAGTTCTTC | CAWSVGSSGRKNEQFF
TRBD2 | TRBJ2-1 | TRBV10-3 | . | TGTGCCATCAGGGGGACTAGCGGGCCCAACAATGAGCAGTTCTTC | CAIRGTSGPNNEQFF
. | TRBJ2-2 | TRBV2 | . | TGTGCCAGCAACGTACAGGGCACGAACACCGGGGAGCTGTTTTTT | CASNVQGTNTGELFF
. | TRBJ1-5 | TRBV28 | . | TGTGCCAGCAACCCAGTGGGCAGTGGGAGCAATCAGCCCCAGCATTTT | CASNPVGSGSNQPQHF
TRBD2 | TRBJ2-2 | TRBV7-2 | . | TGTGCCAGCAGCTTATTTACGGGAGGGTTAACCGGGGAGCTGTTTTTT | CASSLFTGGLTGELFF
. | TRBJ2-7 | TRBV19 | once | TGTGCCAGTAGTATGGCGCTGGATACCTACGAGCAGTACTTC | CASSMALDTYEQYF
. | TRBJ2-7 | TRBV6-6 | . | TGTGCCAGCAGTTACTCGTTGCTAGCTGGCGCCTACGAGCAGTACTTC | CASSYSLLAGAYEQYF